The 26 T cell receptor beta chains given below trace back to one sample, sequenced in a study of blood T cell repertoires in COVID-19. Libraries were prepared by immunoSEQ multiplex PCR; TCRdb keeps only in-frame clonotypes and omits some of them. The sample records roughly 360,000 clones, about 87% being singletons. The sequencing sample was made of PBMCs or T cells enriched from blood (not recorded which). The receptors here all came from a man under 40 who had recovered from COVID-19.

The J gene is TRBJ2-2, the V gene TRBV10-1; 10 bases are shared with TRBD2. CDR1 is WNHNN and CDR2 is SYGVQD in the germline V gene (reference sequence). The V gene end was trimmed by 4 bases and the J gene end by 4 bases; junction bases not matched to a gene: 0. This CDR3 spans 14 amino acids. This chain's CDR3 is CASSVAGGTGELFF. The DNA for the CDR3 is TGCGCCAGCAGTGTAGCGGGGGGCACCGGGGAGCTGTTTTTT.

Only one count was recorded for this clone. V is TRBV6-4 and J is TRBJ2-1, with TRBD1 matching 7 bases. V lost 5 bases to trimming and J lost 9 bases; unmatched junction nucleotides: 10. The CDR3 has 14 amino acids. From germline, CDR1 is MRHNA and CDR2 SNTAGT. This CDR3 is CASSPSGQESEQFF. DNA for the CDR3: TGTGCCAGCAGTCCATCCGGACAGGAGAGTGAGCAGTTCTTC.

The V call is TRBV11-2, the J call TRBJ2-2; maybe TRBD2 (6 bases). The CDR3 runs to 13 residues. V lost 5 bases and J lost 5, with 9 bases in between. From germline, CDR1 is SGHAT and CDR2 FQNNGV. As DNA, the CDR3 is TGTGCCAGCAGCGGAGGGTGGACCGGGGAGCTGTTTTTT. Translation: CASSGGWTGELFF.

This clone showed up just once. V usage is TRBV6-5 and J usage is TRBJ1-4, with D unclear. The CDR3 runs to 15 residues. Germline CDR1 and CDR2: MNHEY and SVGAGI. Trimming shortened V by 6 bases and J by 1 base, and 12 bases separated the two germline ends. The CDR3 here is CASSRDWRTNEKLFF. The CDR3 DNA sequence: TGTGCCAGCAGCCGCGACTGGCGAACTAATGAAAAACTGTTTTTT.

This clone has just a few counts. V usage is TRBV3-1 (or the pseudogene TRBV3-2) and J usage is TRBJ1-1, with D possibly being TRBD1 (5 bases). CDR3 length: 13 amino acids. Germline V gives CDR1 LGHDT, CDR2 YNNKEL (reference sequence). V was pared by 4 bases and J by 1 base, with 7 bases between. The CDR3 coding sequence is TGTGCCAGCAGCCGGGGCCCGAACACTGAAGCTTTCTTT. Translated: CASSRGPNTEAFF.

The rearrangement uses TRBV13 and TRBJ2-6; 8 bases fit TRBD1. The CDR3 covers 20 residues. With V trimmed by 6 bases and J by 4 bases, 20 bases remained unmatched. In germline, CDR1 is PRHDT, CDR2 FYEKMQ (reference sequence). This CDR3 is CASSLLGATGALGGANVLTF. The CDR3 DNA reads TGTGCCAGCAGTCTCCTAGGGGCGACAGGGGCCCTGGGGGGGGCCAACGTCCTGACTTTC.

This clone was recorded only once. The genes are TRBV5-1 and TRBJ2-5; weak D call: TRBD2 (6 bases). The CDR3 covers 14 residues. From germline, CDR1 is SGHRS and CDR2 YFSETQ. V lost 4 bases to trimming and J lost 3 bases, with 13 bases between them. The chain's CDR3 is CASSIGTSKETQYF. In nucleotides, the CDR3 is TGCGCCAGCAGCATAGGGACTTCTAAAGAGACCCAGTACTTC.

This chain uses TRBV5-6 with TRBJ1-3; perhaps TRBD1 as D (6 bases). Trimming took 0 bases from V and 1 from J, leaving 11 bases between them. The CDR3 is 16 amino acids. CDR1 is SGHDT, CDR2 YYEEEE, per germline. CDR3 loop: CASSLGTGWSGNTIYF. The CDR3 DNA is TGTGCCAGCAGCTTGGGTACAGGGTGGTCTGGAAACACCATATATTTT. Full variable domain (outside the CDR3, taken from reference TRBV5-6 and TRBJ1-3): DAGVTQSPTHLIKTRGQQVTLRCSPKSGHDTVSWYQQALGQGPQFIFQYYEEEERQRGNFPDRFSGHQFPNYSSELNVNALLLGDSALYLCASSLGTGWSGNTIYFGEGSWLTVV.

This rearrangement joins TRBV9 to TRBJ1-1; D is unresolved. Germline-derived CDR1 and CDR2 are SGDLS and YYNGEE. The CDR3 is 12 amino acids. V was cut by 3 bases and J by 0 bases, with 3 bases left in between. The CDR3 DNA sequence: TGTGCCAGCAGCGCCATGAACACTGAAGCTTTCTTT. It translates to CASSAMNTEAFF.

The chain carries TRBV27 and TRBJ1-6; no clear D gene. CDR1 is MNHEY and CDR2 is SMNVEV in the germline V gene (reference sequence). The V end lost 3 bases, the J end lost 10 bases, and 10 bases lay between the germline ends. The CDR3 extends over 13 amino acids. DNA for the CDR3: TGTGCCAGCAGTTTGAAGCCAGGATCACCCCTCCACTTT. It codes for CASSLKPGSPLHF.

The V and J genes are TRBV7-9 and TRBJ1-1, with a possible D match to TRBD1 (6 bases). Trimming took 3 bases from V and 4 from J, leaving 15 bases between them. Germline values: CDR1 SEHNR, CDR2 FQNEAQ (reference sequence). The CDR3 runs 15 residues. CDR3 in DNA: TGTGCCAGCAGCTTGGCGGGGGGCCGGGGCACTGAAGCTTTCTTT. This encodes CASSLAGGRGTEAFF.

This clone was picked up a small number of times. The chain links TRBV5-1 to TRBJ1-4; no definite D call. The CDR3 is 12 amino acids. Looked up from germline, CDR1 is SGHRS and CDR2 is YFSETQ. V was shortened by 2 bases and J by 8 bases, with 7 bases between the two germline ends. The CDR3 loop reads CASSFNTEKLFF. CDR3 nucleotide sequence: TGCGCCAGCAGCTTTAACACCGAAAAACTGTTTTTT.

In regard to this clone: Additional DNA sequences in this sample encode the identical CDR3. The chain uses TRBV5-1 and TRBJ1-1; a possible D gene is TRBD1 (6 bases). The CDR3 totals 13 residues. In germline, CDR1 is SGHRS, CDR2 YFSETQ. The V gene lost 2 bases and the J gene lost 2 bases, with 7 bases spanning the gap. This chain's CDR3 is CASSFRGNTEAFF. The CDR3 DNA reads TGCGCCAGCAGCTTCAGGGGTAACACTGAAGCTTTCTTT.

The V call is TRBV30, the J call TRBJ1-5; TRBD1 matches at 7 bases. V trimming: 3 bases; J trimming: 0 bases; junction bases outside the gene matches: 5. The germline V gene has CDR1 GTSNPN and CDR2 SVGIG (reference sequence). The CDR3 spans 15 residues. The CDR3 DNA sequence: TGTGCCTGGAGCTTGACAGGGAATAGCAATCAGCCCCAGCATTTT. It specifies CAWSLTGNSNQPQHF.

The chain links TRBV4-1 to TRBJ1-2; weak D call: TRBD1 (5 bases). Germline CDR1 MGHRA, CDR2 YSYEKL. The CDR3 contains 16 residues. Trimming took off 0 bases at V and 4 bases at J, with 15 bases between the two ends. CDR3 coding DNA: TGCGCCAGCAGCCAAGATGGGCAGGGTCAAATCTATGGCTACACCTTC. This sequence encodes CASSQDGQGQIYGYTF.

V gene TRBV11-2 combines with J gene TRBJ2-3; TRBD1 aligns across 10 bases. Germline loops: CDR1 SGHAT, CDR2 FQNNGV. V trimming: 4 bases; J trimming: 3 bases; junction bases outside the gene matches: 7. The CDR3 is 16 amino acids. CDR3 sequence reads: CASSYGTGVGTDTQYF. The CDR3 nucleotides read TGTGCCAGCAGCTATGGGACAGGGGTGGGTACAGATACGCAGTATTTT. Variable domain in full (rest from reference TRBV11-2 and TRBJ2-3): EAGVAQSPRYKIIEKRQSVAFWCNPISGHATLYWYQQILGQGPKLLIQFQNNGVVDDSQLPKDRFSAERLKGVDSTLKIQPAKLEDSAVYLCASSYGTGVGTDTQYFGPGTRLTVL.

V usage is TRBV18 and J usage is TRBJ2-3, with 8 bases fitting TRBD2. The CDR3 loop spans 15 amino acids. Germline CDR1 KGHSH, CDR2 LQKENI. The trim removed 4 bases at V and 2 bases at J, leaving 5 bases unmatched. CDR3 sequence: CASSRREGSTDTQYF. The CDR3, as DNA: TGTGCCAGCTCACGTCGGGAGGGATCCACAGATACGCAGTATTTT. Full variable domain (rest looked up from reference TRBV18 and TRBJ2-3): NAGVMQNPRHLVRRRGQEARLRCSPMKGHSHVYWYRQLPEEGLKFMVYLQKENIIDESGMPKERFSAEFPKEGPSILRIQQVVRGDSAAYFCASSRREGSTDTQYFGPGTRLTVL.

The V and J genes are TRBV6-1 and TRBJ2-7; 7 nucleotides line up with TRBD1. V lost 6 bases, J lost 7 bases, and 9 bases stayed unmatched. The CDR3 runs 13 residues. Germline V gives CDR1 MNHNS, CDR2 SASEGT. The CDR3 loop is CASRSGTVGEQYF. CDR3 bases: TGTGCCAGCAGGTCCGGGACAGTGGGTGAGCAGTACTTC.

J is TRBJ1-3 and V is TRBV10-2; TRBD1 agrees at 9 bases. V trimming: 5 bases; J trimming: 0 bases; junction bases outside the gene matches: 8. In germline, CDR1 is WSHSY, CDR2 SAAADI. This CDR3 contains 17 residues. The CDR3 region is CASSWLGQGSSGNTIYF. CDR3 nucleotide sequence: TGCGCCAGCAGTTGGTTGGGACAGGGATCCTCTGGAAACACCATATATTTT.

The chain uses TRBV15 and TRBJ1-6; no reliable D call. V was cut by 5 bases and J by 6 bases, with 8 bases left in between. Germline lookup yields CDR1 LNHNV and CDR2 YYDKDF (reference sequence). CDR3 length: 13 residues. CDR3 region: CATSGLLNSPLHF. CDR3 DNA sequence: TGTGCCACCAGCGGCCTTCTTAATTCACCCCTCCACTTT.

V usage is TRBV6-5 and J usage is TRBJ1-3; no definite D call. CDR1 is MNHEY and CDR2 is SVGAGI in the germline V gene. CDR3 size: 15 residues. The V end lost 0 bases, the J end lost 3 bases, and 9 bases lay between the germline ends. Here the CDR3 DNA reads TGTGCCAGCAGTTACTCGAGGGTTTTTGGAAACACCATATATTTT. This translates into CASSYSRVFGNTIYF.

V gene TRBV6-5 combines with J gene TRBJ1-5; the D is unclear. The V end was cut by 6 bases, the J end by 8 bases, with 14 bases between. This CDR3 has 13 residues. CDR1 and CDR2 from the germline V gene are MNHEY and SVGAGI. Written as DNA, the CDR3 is TGTGCCAGCAGATCTACGCCGGGAGAGCCCCAGCATTTT. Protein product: CASRSTPGEPQHF.

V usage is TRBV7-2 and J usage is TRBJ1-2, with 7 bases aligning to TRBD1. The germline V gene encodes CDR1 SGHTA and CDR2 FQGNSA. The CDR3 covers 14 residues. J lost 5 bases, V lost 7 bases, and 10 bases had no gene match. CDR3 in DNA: TGTGCCAGCAAAGTCGCGCCGGGACAGTATGGCTACACCTTC. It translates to CASKVAPGQYGYTF.

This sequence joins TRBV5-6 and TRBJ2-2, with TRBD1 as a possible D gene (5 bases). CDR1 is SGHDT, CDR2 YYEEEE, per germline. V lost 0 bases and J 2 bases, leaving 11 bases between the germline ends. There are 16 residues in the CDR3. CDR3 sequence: CASSLASRGNTGELFF. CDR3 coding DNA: TGTGCCAGCAGCTTGGCGAGTAGGGGCAACACCGGGGAGCTGTTTTTT. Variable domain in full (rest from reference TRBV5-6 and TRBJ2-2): DAGVTQSPTHLIKTRGQQVTLRCSPKSGHDTVSWYQQALGQGPQFIFQYYEEEERQRGNFPDRFSGHQFPNYSSELNVNALLLGDSALYLCASSLASRGNTGELFFGEGSRLTVL.

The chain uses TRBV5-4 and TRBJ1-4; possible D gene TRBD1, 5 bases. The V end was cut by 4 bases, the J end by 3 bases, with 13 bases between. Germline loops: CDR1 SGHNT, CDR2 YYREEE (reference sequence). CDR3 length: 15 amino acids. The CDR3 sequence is CASSDKRGANEKLFF. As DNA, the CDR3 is TGTGCCAGCAGCGATAAGCGGGGGGCTAATGAAAAACTGTTTTTT.

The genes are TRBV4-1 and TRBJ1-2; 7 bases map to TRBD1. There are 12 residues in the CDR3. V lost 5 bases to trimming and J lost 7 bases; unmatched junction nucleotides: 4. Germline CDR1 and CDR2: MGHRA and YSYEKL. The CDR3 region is CASSWGQSGYTF. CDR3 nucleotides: TGCGCCAGCAGCTGGGGACAGTCTGGCTACACCTTC.